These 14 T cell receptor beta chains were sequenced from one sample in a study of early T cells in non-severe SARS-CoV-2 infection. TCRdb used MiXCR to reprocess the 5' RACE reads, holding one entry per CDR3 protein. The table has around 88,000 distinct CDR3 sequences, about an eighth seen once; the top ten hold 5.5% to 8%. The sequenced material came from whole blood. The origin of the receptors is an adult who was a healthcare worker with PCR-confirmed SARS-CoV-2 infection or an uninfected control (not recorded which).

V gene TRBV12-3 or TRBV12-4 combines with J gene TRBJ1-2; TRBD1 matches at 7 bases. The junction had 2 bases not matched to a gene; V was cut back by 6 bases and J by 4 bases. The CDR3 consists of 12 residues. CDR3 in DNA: TGTGCCAGCAGCTGGACAGGCTATGGCTACACCTTC. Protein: CASSWTGYGYTF.

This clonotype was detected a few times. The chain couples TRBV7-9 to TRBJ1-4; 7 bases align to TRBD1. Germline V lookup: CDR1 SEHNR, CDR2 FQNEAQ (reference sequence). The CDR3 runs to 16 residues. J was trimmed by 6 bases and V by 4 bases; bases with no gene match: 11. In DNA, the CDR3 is TGTGCCAGCAGCTCGACAGGGTCTCGGCAACATGAAAAACTGTTTTTT. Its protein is CASSSTGSRQHEKLFF.

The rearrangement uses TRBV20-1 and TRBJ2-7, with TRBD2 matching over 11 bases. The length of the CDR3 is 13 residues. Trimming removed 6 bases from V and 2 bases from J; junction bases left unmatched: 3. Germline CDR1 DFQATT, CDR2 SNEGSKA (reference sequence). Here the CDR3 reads CSAGTSGTYEQYF. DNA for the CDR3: TGCAGTGCGGGGACTAGCGGTACCTACGAGCAGTACTTC.

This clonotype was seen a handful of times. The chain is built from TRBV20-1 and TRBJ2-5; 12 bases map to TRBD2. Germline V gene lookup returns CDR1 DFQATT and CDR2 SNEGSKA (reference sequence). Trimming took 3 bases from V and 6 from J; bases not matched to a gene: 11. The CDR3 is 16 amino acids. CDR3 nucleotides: TGCAGTGCTAGTCAATTAACTAGCGGGAGGAGGAAGACCCAGTACTTC. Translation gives CSASQLTSGRRKTQYF.

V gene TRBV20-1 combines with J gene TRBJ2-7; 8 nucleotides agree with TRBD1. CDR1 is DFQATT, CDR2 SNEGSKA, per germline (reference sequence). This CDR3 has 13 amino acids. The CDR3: CSVEGRGPYEQYF. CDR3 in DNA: TGCAGCGTTGAGGGCAGGGGGCCCTACGAGCAGTACTTC.

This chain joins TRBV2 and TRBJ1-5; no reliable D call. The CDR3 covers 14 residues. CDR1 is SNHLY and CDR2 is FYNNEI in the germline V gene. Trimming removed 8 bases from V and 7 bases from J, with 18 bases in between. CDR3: CASCGLGFRQPQHF. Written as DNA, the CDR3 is TGTGCCAGCTGTGGGTTGGGGTTTAGGCAGCCCCAGCATTTT.

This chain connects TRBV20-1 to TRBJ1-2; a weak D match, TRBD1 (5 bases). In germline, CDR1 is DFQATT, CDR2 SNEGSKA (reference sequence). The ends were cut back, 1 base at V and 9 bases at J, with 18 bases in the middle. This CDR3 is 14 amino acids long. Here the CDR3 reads CSARVGEGSESYTF. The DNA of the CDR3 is TGCAGTGCTAGAGTGGGGGAGGGCTCCGAAAGCTACACCTTC.

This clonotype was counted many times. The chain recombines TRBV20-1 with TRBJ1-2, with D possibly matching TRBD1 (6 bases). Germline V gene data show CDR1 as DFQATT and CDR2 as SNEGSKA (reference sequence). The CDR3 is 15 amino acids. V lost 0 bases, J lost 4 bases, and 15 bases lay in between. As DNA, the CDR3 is TGCAGTGCTAGAGATCCCACAGGGACCGGCTATGGCTACACCTTC. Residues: CSARDPTGTGYGYTF.

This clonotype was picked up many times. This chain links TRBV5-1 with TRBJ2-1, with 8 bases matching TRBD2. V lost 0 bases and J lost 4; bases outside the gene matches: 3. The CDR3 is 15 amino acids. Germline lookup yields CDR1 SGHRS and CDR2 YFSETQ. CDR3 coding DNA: TGCGCCAGCAGCTTGGCCCAGCGGGAGTACAATGAGCAGTTCTTC. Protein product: CASSLAQREYNEQFF.

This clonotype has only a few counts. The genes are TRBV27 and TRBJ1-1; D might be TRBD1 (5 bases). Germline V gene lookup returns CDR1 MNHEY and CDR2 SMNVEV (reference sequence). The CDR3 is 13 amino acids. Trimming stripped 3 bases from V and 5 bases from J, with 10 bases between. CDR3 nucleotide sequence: TGTGCCAGCAGTTTTCAGGGCGGAACTGAAGCTTTCTTT. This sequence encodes CASSFQGGTEAFF.

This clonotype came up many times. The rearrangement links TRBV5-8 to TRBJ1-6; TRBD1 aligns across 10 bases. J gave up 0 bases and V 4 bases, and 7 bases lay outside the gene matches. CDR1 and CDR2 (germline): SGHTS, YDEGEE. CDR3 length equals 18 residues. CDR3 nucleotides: TGTGCCAGCAGCCCTCCGGGACAGGGGAGCTCCTATAATTCACCCCTCCACTTT. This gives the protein CASSPPGQGSSYNSPLHF. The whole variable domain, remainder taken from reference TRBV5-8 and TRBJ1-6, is EAGVTQSPTHLIKTRGQQATLRCSPISGHTSVYWYQQALGLGLQFLLWYDEGEERNRGNFPPRFSGRQFPNYSSELNVNALELEDSALYLCASSPPGQGSSYNSPLHFGNGTRLTVT.

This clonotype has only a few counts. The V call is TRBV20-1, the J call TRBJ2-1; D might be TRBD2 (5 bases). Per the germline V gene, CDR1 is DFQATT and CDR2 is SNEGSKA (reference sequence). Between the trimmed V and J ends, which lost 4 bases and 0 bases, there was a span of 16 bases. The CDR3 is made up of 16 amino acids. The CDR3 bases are TGCAGTGCTACGATTCATCTAGCCTCCTCCTACAATGAGCAGTTCTTC. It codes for CSATIHLASSYNEQFF.

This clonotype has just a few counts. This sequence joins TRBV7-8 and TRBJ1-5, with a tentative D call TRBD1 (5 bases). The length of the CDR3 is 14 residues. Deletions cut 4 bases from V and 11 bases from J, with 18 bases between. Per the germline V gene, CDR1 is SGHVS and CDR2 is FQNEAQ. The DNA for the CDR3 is TGTGCCAGCAGCTCCGGGACGGGATTAGTAGCCCAGCATTTT. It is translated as CASSSGTGLVAQHF.

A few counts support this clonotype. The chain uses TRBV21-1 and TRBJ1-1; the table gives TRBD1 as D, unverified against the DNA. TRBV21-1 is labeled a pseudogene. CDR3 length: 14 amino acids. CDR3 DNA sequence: TGTGCCAACACGCTACAGGGGTTGCACACTGAAGCTTTCTTT. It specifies CANTLQGLHTEAFF.